The 6 T cell receptor beta chains listed next were all sequenced from one sample in a study of shared clonotypes between healthy human individuals. The method was immunoSEQ multiplex PCR; TCRdb's version includes in-frame clones alone and lacks a portion of them. The data contain fewer than 350,000 clones, around nine tenths of them singletons. Material: memory CD8+ T cells sorted from blood. Subset of the sample: CD45RO+ cells pooled with CCR7-negative TemRA cells. The receptors were gathered from a man younger than 30 in good health.

This clone was detected once. The J gene is TRBJ1-2, the V gene TRBV5-1, with 7 bases that match TRBD1. The length of the CDR3 is 13 residues. Trimming cost V 0 bases and J 10 bases; bases outside gene matches: 6. Per the germline V gene, CDR1 is SGHRS and CDR2 is YFSETQ. The CDR3 loop reads CASSLVTGFDYTF. The DNA of the CDR3 is TGCGCCAGCAGCTTGGTGACAGGGTTTGACTACACCTTC.

The chain couples TRBV6-5 to TRBJ2-7; D may be TRBD1 or TRBD2 (5 bases each). V was shortened by 5 bases and J by 5 bases, with 16 bases between the two germline ends. Per the germline V gene, CDR1 is MNHEY and CDR2 is SVGAGI. The CDR3 spans 14 residues. The CDR3 DNA reads TGTGCCAGCAGTATGACAGAGGGTGTCCACGAGCAGTACTTC. Translating gives CASSMTEGVHEQYF.

This clone has only one observation. The chain couples TRBV6-5 to TRBJ2-7, with a possible D match to TRBD2 (5 bases). This CDR3 contains 13 residues. With 2 bases removed from V and 9 bases from J, the gap between germline ends came to 14 bases. CDR1 and CDR2 (germline): MNHEY, SVGAGI. CDR3 DNA: TGTGCCAGCAGTTACCGAGGCCCGGACTTGCAGTACTTC. It translates to CASSYRGPDLQYF.

This clone was recorded many times. CDR3 amino acids: CASSSGLTYEQYF. The CDR3 coding sequence is TGTGCCAGCAGTTCGGGACTCACCTACGAGCAGTACTTC. The chain links TRBV5-8 to TRBJ2-7; the D gene is possibly TRBD2 (6 bases). This CDR3 contains 13 residues. Trimming removed 5 bases at V and 2 bases at J, with 11 bases between. CDR1 SGHTS and CDR2 YDEGEE come from the germline V gene.

This clone was detected once. The chain uses TRBV7-9 and TRBJ2-7; 8 nucleotides align to TRBD1. Trimming at V came to 4 bases and at J to 5 bases, leaving 7 bases not matched to a gene. The CDR3 is made up of 14 amino acids. Germline V gene data show CDR1 as SEHNR and CDR2 as FQNEAQ (reference sequence). The CDR3 DNA is TGTGCCAGCAGCTCCGTGGGACAGGCTCACGAGCAGTACTTC. Its translation is CASSSVGQAHEQYF.

This chain connects TRBV7-6 to TRBJ2-7; possibly TRBD1 or TRBD2 for D (5 bases each). Trimming pared 0 bases from V and 2 bases from J, leaving 14 bases between. This CDR3 is 16 amino acids long. Germline V gives CDR1 SGHVS, CDR2 FNYEAQ. Written as DNA, the CDR3 is TGTGCCAGCAGCTTAGCTCCCCGGGACGCCCCCTACGAGCAGTACTTC. Its protein is CASSLAPRDAPYEQYF.